This TCR beta chain is drawn from a study of cytomegalovirus exposure and HLA in healthy donors. Study details: Most donors, 81% of a few hundred genotyped, fell in the Caucasian-associated ancestry cluster. Whole-study findings and limits: Among TCR beta chains, those listed as cytomegalovirus-associated numbered more than 150. In vitro confirmation showed a few CMV-associated chains to be CMV antigen specific.

The PCR was carried out with 60 Vbeta primers and 13 Jbeta primers. The method was immunoSEQ multiplex PCR; TCRdb's version includes in-frame clones alone and lacks a portion of them. The table lists approximately 110,000 clones, 69% of them singletons. As to this clone: Antigen unknown. At one end the junction does not follow the germline gene, possibly because of a read error.

Sequencing input: PBMCs. The sequence derives from a woman between 65 and 79 years old in good health and CMV-seropositive.

CDR3 sequence: CNVGGGTGIEEQYF. CDR3 in DNA: TGCAACGTTGGGGGGGGGACAGGGATAGAAGAGCAGTACTTC. The chain employs TRBV29-1 and TRBJ2-7; the match to TRBD1 covers 9 bases. There are 14 residues in the CDR3. Germline CDR1 and CDR2: SQVTM and ANQGSEA.